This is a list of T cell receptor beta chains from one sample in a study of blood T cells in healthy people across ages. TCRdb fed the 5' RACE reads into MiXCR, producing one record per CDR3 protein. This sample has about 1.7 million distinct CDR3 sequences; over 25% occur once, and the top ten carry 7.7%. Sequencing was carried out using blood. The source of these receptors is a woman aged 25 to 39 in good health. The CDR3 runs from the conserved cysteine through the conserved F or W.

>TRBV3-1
CASSQFGPSGERFF
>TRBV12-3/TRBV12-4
CASSPLHQPQHF
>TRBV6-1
CASVRTGQYNEQFF
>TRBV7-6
CASSTTIFSGYFGNEQFF
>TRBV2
CASSLDNHETQYF
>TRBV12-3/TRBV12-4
CASSPQGPGEKLFF
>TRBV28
CASSLPVAVQPQHF
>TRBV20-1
CSASKTEQNEQFF
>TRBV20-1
CSARDRTGSTDTQYF
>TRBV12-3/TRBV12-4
CGSTRQGGTEAFF
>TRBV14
CASSQDTLGTLIEQYF
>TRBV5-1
CASSLETSGQGTQYF
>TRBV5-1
CASSLEGLANRNEQYF
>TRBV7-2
CASAVETQYF
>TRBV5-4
CASSPETKGDTQYF
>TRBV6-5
CAVKGAIGNTIYF
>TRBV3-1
CASSQGREKRGIHGYTF
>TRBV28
CASRPDLVGEQYF
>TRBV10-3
CAISANPQGNEQFF
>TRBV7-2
CASRKQGSGANVLTF
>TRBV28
CASGQGVSDTQYF
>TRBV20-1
CSAGSPGQGGTEAFF
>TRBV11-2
CAGSLAGTPLQETQYF
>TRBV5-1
CASSLSQGPQETQYF
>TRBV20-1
CSAPGTSLGNEQFF
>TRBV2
CASSETGQVFTYEQYF
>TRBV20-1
CSARGRRNLAKNIQYF
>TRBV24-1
CATSDSQETQYF
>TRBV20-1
CSARGIIGGPKEQFF
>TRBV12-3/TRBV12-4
CASRDRVTDTQYF
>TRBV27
CTSTEEGGNPDTQYF
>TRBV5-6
CASSLVRQSEQYF
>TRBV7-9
CASDGGFNYGYTF
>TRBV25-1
CASSANREVGEQYF
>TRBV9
CASSRGYGGYGQYF
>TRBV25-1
CASSERPGPIGTQYF
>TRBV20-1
CSALRGTDTQYF
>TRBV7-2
CASSTRDHLFSYNEQFF
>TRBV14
CASSQQVYNEQFF
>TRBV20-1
CSAREAGVRRTDTQYF
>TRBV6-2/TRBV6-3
CASSRGGTGAYEQYF
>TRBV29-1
CSVGLAGGYNEQFF
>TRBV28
CASSFHPGQTGGGSYEQYF
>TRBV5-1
CASSLGGAVGTDTQYF
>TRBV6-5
CASSYEGRNEKRFF
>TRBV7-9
CATAQPPQETQYF
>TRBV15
CATSRDVGFYEQYF
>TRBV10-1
CASSRARDSPLHF
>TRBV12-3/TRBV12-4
CASQGGTQYF
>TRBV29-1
CSVNQDRVIEQYF
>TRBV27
CASSPRLPAYQPQHF
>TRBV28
CASSLLGPLGTDTQYF